What follows are 2 T cell receptor beta chains derived from one specimen sequenced in a study of ipilimumab plus nivolumab after autologous stem cell transplantation. Clones were sequenced by immunoSEQ multiplex PCR, and TCRdb holds only the in-frame ones, with some missing. The sample shows 15,000 to 20,000 clones, about 81% of them seen only once. The sequencing used PBMCs, collected in a trial of ipilimumab plus nivolumab as post-transplant consolidation. The receptors here all came from a male donor with diffuse large B-cell lymphoma.

This clone was seen more than once but under ten times. The chain is built from TRBV20-1 and TRBJ1-1, with D possibly TRBD1 on 5 matching bases. The CDR3 length is 11 residues. Germline-derived CDR1 and CDR2 are DFQATT and SNEGSKA (reference sequence). V was clipped by 6 bases and J by 6 bases, with 11 bases between them. The CDR3 bases are TGCAGTGCCGGGGCAAATTCTGAAGCTTTCTTT. This codes for CSAGANSEAFF.

The V gene is TRBV9, the J gene TRBJ1-3, with D possibly matching TRBD1 (5 bases). The CDR3 length is 15 residues. CDR1 is SGDLS and CDR2 is YYNGEE in the germline V gene. V was trimmed by 4 bases and J by 0 bases, leaving 11 bases between them. CDR3 DNA: TGTGCCAGCAGCACCCGGGGGGGCTCTGGAAACACCATATATTTT. Translated: CASSTRGGSGNTIYF.